This passage covers 23 T cell receptor beta chains from one sample sequenced in a study of CXCR3-negative and CXCR3-positive naive CD8 T cells. UMI labels and 5' RACE were used to prepare the TRB cDNA libraries. From its re-call of the 5' RACE reads, TCRdb lists each CDR3 protein once, without DNA. With roughly 39,000 distinct CDR3 sequences in the sample, the ten largest clones hold around 10%. The sequencing input was memory CD8+ T cells from blood. Receptors were obtained from a human donor in good health. Some clones in this sample may be carry-over from other donors' samples.

The V and J genes are TRBV15 and TRBJ2-1; TCRdb indicates TRBD1, and absent DNA this call remains unverified. This CDR3 is 16 amino acids long. Germline V gene data show CDR1 as LNHNV and CDR2 as YYDKDF (reference sequence). CDR3 protein: CATSRVTGGNYNEQFF.

The CDR3 here is CATSRGSTLAEQYF. The genes are TRBV15 and TRBJ2-3; checking the TCRdb D call of TRBD2 is not possible without DNA. The CDR3 contains 14 residues. From germline, CDR1 is LNHNV and CDR2 YYDKDF (reference sequence).

J is TRBJ2-7 and V is TRBV6-5; TCRdb selects TRBD1, and the lack of DNA leaves this call unchecked. Germline CDR1 reads MNHEY; CDR2 reads SVGAGI. This CDR3 is 14 amino acids long. CDR3 amino acids: CASSSGTDIYEQYF.

The gene calls are TRBV7-9 and TRBJ1-2. Looked up from germline, CDR1 is SEHNR and CDR2 is FQNEAQ (reference sequence). The CDR3 is made up of 15 amino acids. The CDR3 is CASSLENERYYGYTF.

V and J are TRBV28 and TRBJ2-5; the TCRdb D gene call, TRBD1, has no DNA to confirm it. This CDR3 comprises 14 residues. Germline V gives CDR1 MDHEN, CDR2 SYDVKM. CDR3: CASSLWGEQETQYF. Variable domain in full (rest from reference TRBV28 and TRBJ2-5): DVKVTQSSRYLVKRTGEKVFLECVQDMDHENMFWYRQDPGLGLRLIYFSYDVKMKEKGDIPEGYSVSREKKERFSLILESASTNQTSMYLCASSLWGEQETQYFGPGTRLLVL.

The rearrangement uses TRBV5-1 and TRBJ2-1; the TRBD1 assignment by TCRdb is unverifiable without DNA. Germline V gives CDR1 SGHRS, CDR2 YFSETQ. CDR3 length equals 16 residues. Here the CDR3 reads CASSFYRDRVSDEQFF. Based on the CDR3 plus reference TRBV5-1 and TRBJ2-1, the full variable domain is KAGVTQTPRYLIKTRGQQVTLSCSPISGHRSVSWYQQTPGQGLQFLFEYFSETQRNKGNFPGRFSGRQFSNSRSEMNVSTLELGDSALYLCASSFYRDRVSDEQFFGPGTRLTVL.

This chain uses TRBV20-1 with TRBJ2-3; TCRdb indicates TRBD1, and absent DNA this call remains unverified. Germline CDR1 is DFQATT and CDR2 is SNEGSKA (reference sequence). This CDR3 comprises 15 residues. CDR3 sequence reads: CSARDPFGDADTQYF.

The chain employs TRBV29-1 and TRBJ1-2; no DNA is available, so the TRBD1 call from TCRdb remains unchecked. This CDR3 has 13 residues. CDR1 and CDR2 (germline): SQVTM, ANQGSEA. The CDR3 protein is CSATGAGDYGYTF.

The genes are TRBV20-1 and TRBJ2-1. Germline CDR1 is DFQATT and CDR2 is SNEGSKA (reference sequence). This CDR3 comprises 15 residues. The CDR3 loop reads CSARDLSRQHNEQFF.

The chain employs TRBV7-3 and TRBJ2-5; TCRdb outputs TRBD2, but without DNA this stays unchecked. Germline V gene data show CDR1 as SGHTA and CDR2 as FQGTGA. The CDR3 spans 13 residues. The CDR3 loop is CASSLNSAETQYF.

The V and J genes are TRBV7-9 and TRBJ1-2; the TCRdb call, TRBD1, lacks DNA for checking. The germline V gene has CDR1 SEHNR and CDR2 FQNEAQ (reference sequence). The CDR3 runs to 17 residues. CDR3: CASSSSRGQGADYGYTF.

V and J are TRBV29-1 and TRBJ2-2; TCRdb gives TRBD1 as the D gene, but with no DNA this cannot be confirmed. The CDR3 is 18 residues long. Germline loops: CDR1 SQVTM, CDR2 ANQGSEA. The CDR3: CSAVPLDRAGGNTGELFF.

The V gene is TRBV4-3, the J gene TRBJ1-2. This CDR3 has 17 amino acids. Germline V CDR1 and CDR2: LGHNA, YSLEER. Here the CDR3 reads CASSQDRSAPANYGYTF.

V and J are TRBV9 and TRBJ2-3; TCRdb's D gene call, TRBD1, goes unchecked for lack of DNA. The length of the CDR3 is 15 residues. Germline V gene sequence: CDR1 SGDLS, CDR2 YYNGEE. The CDR3 sequence is CASSNRVVGLDTQYF.

The chain combines TRBV7-8 with TRBJ2-7; with no DNA, the TCRdb D assignment of TRBD1 cannot be verified. The V gene's germline CDR1 is SGHVS and CDR2 FQNEAQ. The CDR3 is made up of 15 amino acids. CDR3 sequence reads: CASSSPGTGIYEQYF.

The V gene is TRBV7-9, the J gene TRBJ1-1; as DNA is missing, the TRBD1 call by TCRdb cannot be tested. Germline lookup yields CDR1 SEHNR and CDR2 FQNEAQ (reference sequence). This CDR3 region has 15 residues. CDR3 sequence: CASSLALGGNTEAFF.

The genes are TRBV7-9 and TRBJ2-7; the D call from TCRdb, TRBD1, cannot be confirmed without DNA. The CDR3 contains 16 residues. CDR1 is SEHNR, CDR2 FQNEAQ, per germline (reference sequence). CDR3 amino acids: CASSPPRGPSSYEQYF.

The chain couples TRBV4-3 to TRBJ1-1. The CDR3 covers 14 residues. Germline CDR1 and CDR2: LGHNA and YSLEER. The CDR3 reads CASSQDRENTEAFF.

The rearrangement uses TRBV7-2 and TRBJ2-7; without DNA, the TCRdb call of TRBD1 cannot be checked. In germline, CDR1 is SGHTA, CDR2 FQGNSA. The CDR3 runs 13 residues. This CDR3 is CASSRTGGYEQYF.

This sequence joins TRBV4-2 and TRBJ2-3; TCRdb's D gene call, TRBD1, goes unchecked for lack of DNA. The CDR3 runs to 15 residues. The germline CDR1 and CDR2 sequences are LGHNA and YNFKEQ. CDR3 protein: CASIQGQGVGDTQYF.

The rearrangement uses TRBV4-3 and TRBJ1-1. CDR1 is LGHNA and CDR2 is YSLEER in the germline V gene. The CDR3 has 17 residues. The CDR3: CASSQDFSSAGSTEAFF.

The V and J genes are TRBV29-1 and TRBJ1-5. Germline CDR1 reads SQVTM; CDR2 reads ANQGSEA. This CDR3 spans 12 amino acids. The CDR3 is CSVGNSNQPQHF.

This CDR3 is CASSSSDGFRAFF. The genes are TRBV14 and TRBJ1-1. The CDR3 sequence is 13 residues long. Germline V CDR1 and CDR2: SGHDN, FVKESK.